This T cell receptor beta chain was sequenced in a study of blood T cell repertoires in COVID-19. Background on the study: Samples of COVID-19 (acute and convalescent) were obtained from the United States, Italy and Spain. PBMCs, B-cell-depleted T cells, or T cells provided the cDNA or gDNA that made up the material.

Germline V gene lookup returns CDR1 MDHEN and CDR2 SYDVKM. The CDR3 loop spans 16 amino acids. Trimming stripped 6 bases from V and 0 bases from J, with 18 bases between. This clone was recorded a few times. Original handling: Amplification of reference gene primers was used by the study to estimate nucleated cell counts. Libraries were prepared by immunoSEQ multiplex PCR; TCRdb keeps only in-frame clonotypes and omits some of them. The V and J calls and clone size are taken from that table; D and trimming were inferred from the DNA. The sample records tens of thousands of clones, about 71% being singletons.

This clonotype was obtained from a woman in her forties or fifties with acute or convalescent COVID-19. The source material was peripheral blood. V is TRBV28 and J is TRBJ2-7; the D gene is possibly TRBD2 (5 bases). The DNA of the CDR3 is TGTGCCAGCAGGTCTGGACCTATCACTAGCTCCTACGAGCAGTACTTC. Protein product: CASRSGPITSSYEQYF.